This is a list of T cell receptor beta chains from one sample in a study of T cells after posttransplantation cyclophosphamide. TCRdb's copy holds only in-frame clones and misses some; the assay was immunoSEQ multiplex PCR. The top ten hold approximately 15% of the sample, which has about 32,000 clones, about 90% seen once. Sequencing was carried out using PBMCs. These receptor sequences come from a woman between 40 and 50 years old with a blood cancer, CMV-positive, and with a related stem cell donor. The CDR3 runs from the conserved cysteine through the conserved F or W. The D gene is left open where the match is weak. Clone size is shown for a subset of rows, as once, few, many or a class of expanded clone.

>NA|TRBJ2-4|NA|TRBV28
CASSLVPAGALKNIQYF
TGTGCCAGCAGTTTAGTCCCGGCAGGGGCTCTCAAAAACATTCAGTACTTC
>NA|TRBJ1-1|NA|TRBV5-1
CASSLNGGTEAFF
TGCGCCAGCAGCTTGAACGGGGGCACTGAAGCTTTCTTT
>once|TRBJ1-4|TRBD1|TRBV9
CASSVGDRREKLFF
TGTGCCAGCAGCGTAGGGGACAGAAGGGAAAAACTGTTTTTT
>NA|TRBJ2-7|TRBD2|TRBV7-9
CASSRTSGGSYEQYF
TGTGCCAGCAGTCGGACTAGCGGGGGTAGCTACGAGCAGTACTTC
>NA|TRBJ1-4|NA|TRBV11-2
CASSMTEFATNEKLFF
TGTGCCAGCAGCATGACAGAGTTTGCAACTAATGAAAAACTGTTTTTT
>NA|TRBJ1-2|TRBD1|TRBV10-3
CAISERTGMGLDYGYTF
TGTGCCATCAGCGAACGGACAGGAATGGGGCTAGACTATGGCTACACCTTC
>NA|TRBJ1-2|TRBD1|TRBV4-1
CASSPTGGDGYTF
TGCGCCAGCAGCCCGACAGGGGGCGATGGCTACACCTTC
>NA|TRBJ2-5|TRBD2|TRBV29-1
CSVEGGLAGIQETQYF
TGCAGCGTTGAAGGCGGACTAGCCGGGATCCAAGAGACCCAGTACTTC
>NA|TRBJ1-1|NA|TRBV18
CASSVRGDTEAFF
TGTGCCAGCTCAGTCAGGGGAGACACTGAAGCTTTCTTT
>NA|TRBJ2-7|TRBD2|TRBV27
CASRRLADYEQYF
TGTGCCAGCAGAAGACTAGCGGATTACGAGCAGTACTTC
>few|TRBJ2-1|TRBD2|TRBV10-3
CAISLAGGRDEQFF
TGTGCCATCAGTCTAGCGGGGGGGCGCGATGAGCAGTTCTTC
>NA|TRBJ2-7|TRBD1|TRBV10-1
CASDRERQYF
TGCGCCAGCGACAGGGAGAGGCAGTACTTC
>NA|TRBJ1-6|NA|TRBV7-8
CASSLVRGDNSPLHF
TGTGCCAGCAGCTTAGTAAGGGGTGATAATTCCCCCCTCCACTTT
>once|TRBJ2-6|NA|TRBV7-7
CASSLSPAGARGSGANVLTF
TGTGCCAGCAGCCTCTCACCGGCGGGGGCCCGGGGTTCTGGGGCCAACGTCCTGACTTTC
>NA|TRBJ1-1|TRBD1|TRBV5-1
CASSLGGTGNTEAFF
TGCGCCAGCAGCTTGGGGGGGACAGGGAACACTGAAGCTTTCTTT
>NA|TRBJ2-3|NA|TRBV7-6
CASSSLRGSTDTQYF
TGTGCCAGCAGCTCCTTACGGGGGAGCACAGATACGCAGTATTTT